These 9 T cell receptor beta chains were all obtained from the same sample, sequenced in a study of shared T cell receptors in the human thymus. The data were produced by immunoSEQ multiplex PCR, yet TCRdb's version contains in-frame clones alone and is incomplete. The sample yields fewer than 700,000 clones, approximately 87% seen once. In addition, the sample was reused for a study of human thymus T cells.

The sequenced material came from thymocytes. The receptors were gathered from a boy younger than two with a congenital heart defect.

The J gene is TRBJ2-7, the V gene TRBV29-1; possibly TRBD1 for D (5 bases). Deletions cut 3 bases from V and 4 bases from J, with 19 bases between. There are 15 residues in the CDR3. Germline V gene data show CDR1 as SQVTM and CDR2 as ANQGSEA. The chain's CDR3 is CSVEGREVGPYEQYF. CDR3 DNA sequence: TGCAGCGTTGAGGGCAGGGAAGTGGGTCCTTACGAGCAGTACTTC.

Concerning this clone itself: The same CDR3 also results from other DNA sequences found in this sample. The chain has TRBV4-3 and TRBJ1-1, with D possibly TRBD1 on 5 matching bases. Germline CDR1 is LGHNA and CDR2 is YSLEER. V lost 0 bases, J lost 0 bases, and 8 bases lay in between. The CDR3 is made up of 15 amino acids. The CDR3 region is CASSQDQGLNTEAFF. DNA of the CDR3: TGCGCCAGCAGCCAAGATCAGGGTTTGAACACTGAAGCTTTCTTT.

This clone was seen a handful of times. The chain combines TRBV12-5 with TRBJ1-1; possibly TRBD1 for D (5 bases). The CDR3 covers 12 residues. V lost 5 bases, J lost 4 bases, and 8 bases lay in between. Germline values: CDR1 LGHNT, CDR2 FRNRAP. The chain's CDR3 is CASGGASTEAFF. Here the CDR3 DNA reads TGTGCTAGTGGTGGGGCATCCACTGAAGCTTTCTTT.

The chain uses TRBV19 and TRBJ2-1; 12 positions match TRBD2. Germline V lookup: CDR1 LNHDA, CDR2 SQIVND (reference sequence). The CDR3 covers 16 residues. Unmatched junction bases numbered 6, after V lost 3 bases and J lost 6 bases. The CDR3 coding sequence is TGTGCCAGTAGTATCCCGGCTAGCGGGAGGGTCAATGAGCAGTTCTTC. Amino acids: CASSIPASGRVNEQFF.

The gene calls are TRBV6-5 and TRBJ1-5; TRBD1 is a possible D gene (6 bases). The V end was cut by 2 bases, the J end by 6 bases, with 17 bases between. The germline CDR1 and CDR2 sequences are MNHEY and SVGAGI. This CDR3 has 16 amino acids. In nucleotides, the CDR3 is TGTGCCAGCAGTTACAACGCGACAGGTAGATGTCAGCCCCAGCATTTT. Translating it yields CASSYNATGRCQPQHF.

The gene calls are TRBV2 and TRBJ1-5; D possibly corresponds to TRBD1 (5 bases). The germline CDR1 and CDR2 sequences are SNHLY and FYNNEI. Trimming removed 7 bases from V and 12 bases from J, with 13 bases in between. CDR3 length: 11 residues. CDR3 region: CASMAGGGQHF. The CDR3 DNA sequence: TGTGCCAGCATGGCGGGGGGGGGCCAGCATTTT.

V is TRBV14 and J is TRBJ1-1; 9 bases fit TRBD1. Germline CDR1 is SGHDN and CDR2 is FVKESK. J lost 11 bases, V lost 4 bases, and 2 bases had no gene match. The CDR3 is 11 residues long. CDR3 amino acids: CASSLGTGAFF. The CDR3, as DNA: TGTGCCAGCAGCCTCGGGACAGGGGCTTTCTTT.

The chain is built from TRBV30 and TRBJ2-5; D is undetermined. The germline V and J ends were trimmed by 2 bases and 0 bases, with 7 bases remaining between them. Germline V gene sequence: CDR1 GTSNPN, CDR2 SVGIG (reference sequence). The CDR3 runs to 13 residues. CDR3 sequence (DNA): TGTGCCTGGAGTCTAATGTACCAAGAGACCCAGTACTTC. Residues: CAWSLMYQETQYF. Using reference TRBV30 and TRBJ2-5 for the parts outside the CDR3, the full variable domain is SQTIHQWPATLVQPVGSPLSLECTVEGTSNPNLYWYRQAAGRGLQLLFYSVGIGQISSEVPQNLSASRPQDRQFILSSKKLLLSDSGFYLCAWSLMYQETQYFGPGTRLLVL.

The V call is TRBV6-1, the J call TRBJ2-7; a weak D match, TRBD2 (5 bases). Germline CDR1 is MNHNS and CDR2 is SASEGT. CDR3 size: 16 residues. The germline V and J ends were trimmed by 0 bases and 2 bases, with 14 bases remaining between them. In DNA, the CDR3 is TGTGCCAGCAGTGAAGCGGTGCCGGGGTTCCCCTACGAGCAGTACTTC. It codes for CASSEAVPGFPYEQYF.